Described below is a single TCR beta chain sequence and its context. The sample belongs to a study of technical replicates of blood from a handful of donors. Profiling relied on immunoSEQ multiplex PCR, and the TCRdb table lists in-frame clones only, not all of them. Of about 82,000 clones in the sample, around 94% were seen once. Germline CDR1 reads GTSNPN; CDR2 reads SVGIG (reference sequence). The CDR3 totals 10 residues. The V and J ends lost 5 bases and 5 bases respectively, with 3 bases between them. Source material: T cells isolated from PBMCs. The V and J genes are TRBV30 and TRBJ1-4, with D unresolved. The TCR was taken from a human donor in good health. The CDR3 nucleotides read TGTGCCTGGTCAAATGAAAAACTGTTTTTT. Translated: CAWSNEKLFF.